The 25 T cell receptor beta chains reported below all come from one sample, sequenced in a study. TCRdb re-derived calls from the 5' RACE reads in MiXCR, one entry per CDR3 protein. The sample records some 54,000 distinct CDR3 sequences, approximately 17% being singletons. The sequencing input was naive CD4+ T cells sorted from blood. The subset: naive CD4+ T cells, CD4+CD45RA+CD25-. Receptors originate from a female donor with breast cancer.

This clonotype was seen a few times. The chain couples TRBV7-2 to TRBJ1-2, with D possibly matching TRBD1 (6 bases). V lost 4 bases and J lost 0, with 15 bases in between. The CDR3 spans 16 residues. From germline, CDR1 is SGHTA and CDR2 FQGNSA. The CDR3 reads CASSSRGAGANYGYTF. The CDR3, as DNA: TGTGCCAGCAGCTCTAGGGGGGCAGGAGCTAACTATGGCTACACCTTC.

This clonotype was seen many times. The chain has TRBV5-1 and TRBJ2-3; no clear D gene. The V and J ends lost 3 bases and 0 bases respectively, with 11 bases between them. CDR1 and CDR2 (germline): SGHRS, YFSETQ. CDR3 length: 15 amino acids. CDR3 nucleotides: TGCGCCAGCAGCTCCGCCGGTACCAGCACAGATACGCAGTATTTT. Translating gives CASSSAGTSTDTQYF.

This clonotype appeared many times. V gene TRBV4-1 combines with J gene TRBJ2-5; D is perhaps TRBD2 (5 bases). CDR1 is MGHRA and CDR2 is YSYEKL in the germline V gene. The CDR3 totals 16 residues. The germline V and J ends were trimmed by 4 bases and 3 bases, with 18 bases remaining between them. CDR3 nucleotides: TGCGCCAGCAGCCCGGCGGTGCAGCGGCGGAAAGAGACCCAGTACTTC. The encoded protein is CASSPAVQRRKETQYF.

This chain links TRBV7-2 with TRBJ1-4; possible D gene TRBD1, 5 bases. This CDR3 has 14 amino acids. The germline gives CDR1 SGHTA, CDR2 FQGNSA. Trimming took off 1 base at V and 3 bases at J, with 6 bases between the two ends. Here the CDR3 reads CASSLEQANEKLFF. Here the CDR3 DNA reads TGTGCCAGCAGCTTAGAACAGGCTAATGAAAAACTGTTTTTT.

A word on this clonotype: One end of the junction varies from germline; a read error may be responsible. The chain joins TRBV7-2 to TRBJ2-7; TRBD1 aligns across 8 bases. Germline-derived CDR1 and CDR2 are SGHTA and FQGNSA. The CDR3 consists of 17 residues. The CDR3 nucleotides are TGTGCCAGCAGCTTAGACTTCCGGGCAGGGGGCTCCTACGGGCAGTACTTC. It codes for CASSLDFRAGGSYGQYF.

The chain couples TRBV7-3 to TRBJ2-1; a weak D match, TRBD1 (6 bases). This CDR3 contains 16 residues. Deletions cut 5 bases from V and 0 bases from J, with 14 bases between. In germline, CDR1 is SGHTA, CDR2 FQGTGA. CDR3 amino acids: CASSQRDTRSYNEQFF. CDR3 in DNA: TGTGCCAGCAGCCAACGGGACACCCGCTCCTACAATGAGCAGTTCTTC.

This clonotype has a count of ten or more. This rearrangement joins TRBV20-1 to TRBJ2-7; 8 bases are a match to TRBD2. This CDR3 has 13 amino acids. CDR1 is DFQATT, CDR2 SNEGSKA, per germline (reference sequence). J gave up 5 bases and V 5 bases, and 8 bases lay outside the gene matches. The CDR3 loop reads CSAPRDGRDEQYF. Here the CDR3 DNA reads TGCAGTGCTCCCCGGGACGGGAGGGACGAGCAGTACTTC.

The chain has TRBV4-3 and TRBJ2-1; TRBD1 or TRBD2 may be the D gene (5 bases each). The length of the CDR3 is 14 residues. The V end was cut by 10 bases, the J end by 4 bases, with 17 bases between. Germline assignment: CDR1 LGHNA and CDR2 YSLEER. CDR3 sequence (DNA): TGCGCCAAACCGGGACGGCTAATATACAATGAGCAGTTCTTC. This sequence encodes CAKPGRLIYNEQFF.

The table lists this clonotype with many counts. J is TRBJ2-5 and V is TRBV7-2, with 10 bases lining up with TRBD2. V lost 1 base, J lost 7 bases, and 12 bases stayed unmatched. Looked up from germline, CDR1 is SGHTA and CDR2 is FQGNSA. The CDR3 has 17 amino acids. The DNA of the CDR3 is TGTGCCAGCAGCTTAGAACCTAGCGGGAGAGGCGCCCGGACCCAGTACTTC. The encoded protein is CASSLEPSGRGARTQYF. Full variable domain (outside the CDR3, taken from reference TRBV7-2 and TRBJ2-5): GAGVSQSPSNKVTEKGKDVELRCDPISGHTALYWYRQSLGQGLEFLIYFQGNSAPDKSGLPSDRFSAERTGGSVSTLTIQRTQQEDSAVYLCASSLEPSGRGARTQYFGPGTRLLVL.

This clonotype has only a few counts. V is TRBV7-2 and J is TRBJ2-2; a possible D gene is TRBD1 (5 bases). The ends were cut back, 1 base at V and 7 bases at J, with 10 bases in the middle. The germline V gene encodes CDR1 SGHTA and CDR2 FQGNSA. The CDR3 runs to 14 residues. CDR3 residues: CASSLVLQGGELFF. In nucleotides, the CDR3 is TGTGCCAGCAGCTTAGTACTTCAGGGCGGGGAGCTGTTTTTT.

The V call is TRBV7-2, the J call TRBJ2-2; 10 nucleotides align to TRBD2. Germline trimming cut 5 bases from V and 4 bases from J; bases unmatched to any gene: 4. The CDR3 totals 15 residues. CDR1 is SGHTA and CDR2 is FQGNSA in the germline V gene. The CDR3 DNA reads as TGTGCCAGCAGCCCACAGCGGGGGGGCACCGGGGAGCTGTTTTTT. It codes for CASSPQRGGTGELFF. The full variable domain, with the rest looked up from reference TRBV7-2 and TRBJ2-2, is GAGVSQSPSNKVTEKGKDVELRCDPISGHTALYWYRQSLGQGLEFLIYFQGNSAPDKSGLPSDRFSAERTGGSVSTLTIQRTQQEDSAVYLCASSPQRGGTGELFFGEGSRLTVL.

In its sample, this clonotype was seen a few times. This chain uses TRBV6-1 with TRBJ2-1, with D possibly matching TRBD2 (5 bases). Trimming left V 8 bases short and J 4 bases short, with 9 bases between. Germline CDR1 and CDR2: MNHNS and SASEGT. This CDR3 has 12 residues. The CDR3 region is CASRRAYNEQFF. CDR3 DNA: TGTGCCAGCCGGCGGGCTTACAATGAGCAGTTCTTC.

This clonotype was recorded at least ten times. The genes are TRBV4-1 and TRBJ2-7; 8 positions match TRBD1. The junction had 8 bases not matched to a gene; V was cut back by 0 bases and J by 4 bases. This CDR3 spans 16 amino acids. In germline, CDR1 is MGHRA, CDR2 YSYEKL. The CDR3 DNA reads TGCGCCAGCAGCCAAGATCGGACAGGGCTTGTTTACGAGCAGTACTTC. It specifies CASSQDRTGLVYEQYF.

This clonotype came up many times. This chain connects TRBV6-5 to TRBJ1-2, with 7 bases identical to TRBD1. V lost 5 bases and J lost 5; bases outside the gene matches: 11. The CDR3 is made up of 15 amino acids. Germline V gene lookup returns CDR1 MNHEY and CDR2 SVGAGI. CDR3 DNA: TGTGCCAGCAGTCCCAGACAGGGTGGGGGGTATGGCTACACCTTC. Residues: CASSPRQGGGYGYTF.

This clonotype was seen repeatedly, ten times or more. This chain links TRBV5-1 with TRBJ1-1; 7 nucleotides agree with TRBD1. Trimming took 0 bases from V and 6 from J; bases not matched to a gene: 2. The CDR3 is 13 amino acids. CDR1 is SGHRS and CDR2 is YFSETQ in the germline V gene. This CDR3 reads CASSLEGAPEAFF. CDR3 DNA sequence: TGCGCCAGCAGCTTGGAGGGGGCCCCTGAAGCTTTCTTT.

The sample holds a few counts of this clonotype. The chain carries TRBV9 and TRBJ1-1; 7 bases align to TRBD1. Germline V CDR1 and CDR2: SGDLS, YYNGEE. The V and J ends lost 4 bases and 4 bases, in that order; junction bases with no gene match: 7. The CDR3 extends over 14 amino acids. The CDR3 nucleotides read TGTGCCAGCAGCTCCAGGGGGGAGACCACTGAAGCTTTCTTT. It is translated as CASSSRGETTEAFF.

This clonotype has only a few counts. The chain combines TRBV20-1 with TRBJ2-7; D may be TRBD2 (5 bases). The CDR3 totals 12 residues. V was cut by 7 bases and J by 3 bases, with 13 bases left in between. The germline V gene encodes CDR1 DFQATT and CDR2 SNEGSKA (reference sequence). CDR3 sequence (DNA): TGCAGTGGGAGGACGGATTTCTACGAGCAGTACTTC. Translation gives CSGRTDFYEQYF.

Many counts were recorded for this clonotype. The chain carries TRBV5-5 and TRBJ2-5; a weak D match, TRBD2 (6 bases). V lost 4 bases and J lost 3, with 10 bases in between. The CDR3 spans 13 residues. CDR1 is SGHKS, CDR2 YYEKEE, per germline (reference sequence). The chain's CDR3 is CASSAGGEETQYF. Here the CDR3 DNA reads TGTGCCAGCAGCGCCGGAGGGGAAGAGACCCAGTACTTC.

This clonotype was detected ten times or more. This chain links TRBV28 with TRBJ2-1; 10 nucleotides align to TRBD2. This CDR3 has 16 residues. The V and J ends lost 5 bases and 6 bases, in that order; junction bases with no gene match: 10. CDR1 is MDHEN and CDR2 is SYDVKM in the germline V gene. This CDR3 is CASSPRGLAGANEQFF. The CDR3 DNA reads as TGTGCCAGCAGTCCCCGTGGGCTAGCGGGAGCCAATGAGCAGTTCTTC. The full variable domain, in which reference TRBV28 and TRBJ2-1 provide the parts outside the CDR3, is DVKVTQSSRYLVKRTGEKVFLECVQDMDHENMFWYRQDPGLGLRLIYFSYDVKMKEKGDIPEGYSVSREKKERFSLILESASTNQTSMYLCASSPRGLAGANEQFFGPGTRLTVL.

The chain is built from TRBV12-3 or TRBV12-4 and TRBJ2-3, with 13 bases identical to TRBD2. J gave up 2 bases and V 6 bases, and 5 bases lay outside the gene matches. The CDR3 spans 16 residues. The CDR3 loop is CASSLGLAGLTDTQYF. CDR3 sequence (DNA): TGTGCCAGCAGCTTGGGACTAGCGGGACTCACAGATACGCAGTATTTT.

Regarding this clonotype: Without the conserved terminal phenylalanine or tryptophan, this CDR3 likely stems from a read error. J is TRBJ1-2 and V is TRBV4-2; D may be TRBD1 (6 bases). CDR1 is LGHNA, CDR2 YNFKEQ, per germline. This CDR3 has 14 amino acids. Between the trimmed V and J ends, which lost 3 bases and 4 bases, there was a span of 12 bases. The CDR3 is CASSHPGQPYGYTV. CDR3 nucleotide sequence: TGTGCCAGCAGCCACCCGGGACAACCCTATGGCTACACCGTC.

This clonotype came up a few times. CDR3 amino acids: CASSYSNRANTGELFF. Here the CDR3 DNA reads TGTGCCAGCAGTTACTCGAATCGAGCGAACACCGGGGAGCTGTTTTTT. The chain couples TRBV6-5 to TRBJ2-2; D call uncertain. This CDR3 has 16 residues. The V end lost 0 bases, the J end lost 0 bases, and 8 bases lay between the germline ends. Germline lookup yields CDR1 MNHEY and CDR2 SVGAGI.

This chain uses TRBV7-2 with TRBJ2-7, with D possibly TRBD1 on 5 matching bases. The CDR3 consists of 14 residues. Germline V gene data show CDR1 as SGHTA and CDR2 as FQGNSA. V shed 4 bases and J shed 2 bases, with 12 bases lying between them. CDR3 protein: CASSYRTQTYEQYF. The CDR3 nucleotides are TGTGCCAGCAGCTACAGGACCCAGACCTACGAGCAGTACTTC.

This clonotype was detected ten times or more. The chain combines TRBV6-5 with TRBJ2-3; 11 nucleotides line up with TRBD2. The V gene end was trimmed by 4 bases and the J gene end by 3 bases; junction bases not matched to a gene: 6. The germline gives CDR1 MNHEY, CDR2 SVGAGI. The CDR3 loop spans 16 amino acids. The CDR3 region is CASSSGTSGTTDTQYF. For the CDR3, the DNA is TGTGCCAGCAGTTCCGGGACTAGCGGTACTACAGATACGCAGTATTTT.

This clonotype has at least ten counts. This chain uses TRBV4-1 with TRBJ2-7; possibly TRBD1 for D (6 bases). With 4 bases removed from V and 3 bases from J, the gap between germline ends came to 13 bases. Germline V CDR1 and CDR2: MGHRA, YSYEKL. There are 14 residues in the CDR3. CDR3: CASSPRTANYEQYF. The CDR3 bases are TGCGCCAGCAGCCCACGGACAGCTAACTACGAGCAGTACTTC.